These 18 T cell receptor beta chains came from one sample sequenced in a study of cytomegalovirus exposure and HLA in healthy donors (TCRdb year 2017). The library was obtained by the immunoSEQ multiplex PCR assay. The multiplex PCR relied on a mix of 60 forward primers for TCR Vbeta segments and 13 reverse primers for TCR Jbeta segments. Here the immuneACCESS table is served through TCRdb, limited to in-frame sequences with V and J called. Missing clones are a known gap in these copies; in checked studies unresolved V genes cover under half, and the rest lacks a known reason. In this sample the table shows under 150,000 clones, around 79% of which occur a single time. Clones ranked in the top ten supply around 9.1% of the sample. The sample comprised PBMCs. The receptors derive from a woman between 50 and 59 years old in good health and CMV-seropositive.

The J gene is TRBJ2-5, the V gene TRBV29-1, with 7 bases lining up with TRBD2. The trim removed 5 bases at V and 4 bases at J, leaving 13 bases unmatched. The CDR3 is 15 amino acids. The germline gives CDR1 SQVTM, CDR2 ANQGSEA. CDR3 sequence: CSVTTGGRGGETQYF. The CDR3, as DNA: TGCAGCGTTACGACGGGGGGTCGAGGAGGAGAGACCCAGTACTTC.

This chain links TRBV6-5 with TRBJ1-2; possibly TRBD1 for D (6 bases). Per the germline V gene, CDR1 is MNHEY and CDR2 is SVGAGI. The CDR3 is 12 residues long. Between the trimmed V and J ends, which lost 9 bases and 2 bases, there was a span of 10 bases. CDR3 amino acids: CASKQGNYGYTF. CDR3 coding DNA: TGTGCCAGTAAGCAGGGGAACTATGGCTACACCTTC.

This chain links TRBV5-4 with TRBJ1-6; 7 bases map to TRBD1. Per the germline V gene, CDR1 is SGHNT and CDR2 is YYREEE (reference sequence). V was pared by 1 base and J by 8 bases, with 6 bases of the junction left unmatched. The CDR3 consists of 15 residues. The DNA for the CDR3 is TGTGCCAGCAGCTTGATGGGACAGACTGATTCACCCCTCCACTTT. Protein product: CASSLMGQTDSPLHF.

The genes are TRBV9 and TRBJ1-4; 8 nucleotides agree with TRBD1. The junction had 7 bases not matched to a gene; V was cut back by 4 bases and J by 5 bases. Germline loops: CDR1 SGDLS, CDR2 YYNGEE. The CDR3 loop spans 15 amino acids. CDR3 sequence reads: CASSFGTGGNEKLFF. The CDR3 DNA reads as TGTGCCAGCAGCTTCGGGACAGGAGGAAATGAAAAACTGTTTTTT.

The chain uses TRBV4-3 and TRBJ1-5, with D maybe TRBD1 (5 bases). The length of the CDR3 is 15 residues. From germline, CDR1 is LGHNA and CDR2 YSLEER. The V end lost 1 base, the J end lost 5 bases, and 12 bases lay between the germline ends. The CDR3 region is CASSQAPGGDQPQHF. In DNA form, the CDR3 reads TGCGCCAGCAGCCAAGCACCCGGGGGGGATCAGCCCCAGCATTTT.

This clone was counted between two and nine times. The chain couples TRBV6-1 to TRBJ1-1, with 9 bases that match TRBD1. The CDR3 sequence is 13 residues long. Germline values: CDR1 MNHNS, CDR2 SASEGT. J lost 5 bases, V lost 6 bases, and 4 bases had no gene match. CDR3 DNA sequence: TGTGCCAGCAGAACAGGGGGCGCGACTGAAGCTTTCTTT. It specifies CASRTGGATEAFF.

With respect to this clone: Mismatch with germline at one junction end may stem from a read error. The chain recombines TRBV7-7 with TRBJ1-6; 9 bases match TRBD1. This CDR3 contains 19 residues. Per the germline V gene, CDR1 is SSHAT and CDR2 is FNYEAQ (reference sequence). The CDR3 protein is CASSSWDRVRFPYNSPLHF. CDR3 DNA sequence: TGTGCTAGCAGCTCGTGGGACAGGGTAAGATTCCCCTATAATTCACCCCTCCACTTT.

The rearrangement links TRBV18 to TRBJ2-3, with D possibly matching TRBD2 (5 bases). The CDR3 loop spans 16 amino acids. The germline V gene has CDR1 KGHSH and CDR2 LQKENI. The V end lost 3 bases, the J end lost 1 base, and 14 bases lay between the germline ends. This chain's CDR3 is CASSPRIGGGTDTQYF. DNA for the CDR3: TGTGCCAGCTCACCCCGGATAGGAGGTGGCACAGATACGCAGTATTTT.

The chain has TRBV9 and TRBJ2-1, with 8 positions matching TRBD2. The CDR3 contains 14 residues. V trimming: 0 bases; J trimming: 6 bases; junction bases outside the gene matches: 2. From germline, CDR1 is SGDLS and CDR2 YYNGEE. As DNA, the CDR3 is TGTGCCAGCAGCGTAGACGGGACTAGCAATGAGCAGTTCTTC. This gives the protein CASSVDGTSNEQFF.

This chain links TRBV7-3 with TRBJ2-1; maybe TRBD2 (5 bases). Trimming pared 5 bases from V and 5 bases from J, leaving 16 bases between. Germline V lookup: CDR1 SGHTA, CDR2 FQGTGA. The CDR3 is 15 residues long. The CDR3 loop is CASSPIRSGNNEQFF. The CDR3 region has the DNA TGTGCCAGCAGCCCAATTCGCAGCGGTAACAATGAGCAGTTCTTC. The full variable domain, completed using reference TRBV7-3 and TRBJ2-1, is GAGVSQTPSNKVTEKGKYVELRCDPISGHTALYWYRQSLGQGPEFLIYFQGTGAADDSGLPNDRFFAVRPEGSVSTLKIQRTERGDSAVYLCASSPIRSGNNEQFFGPGTRLTVL.

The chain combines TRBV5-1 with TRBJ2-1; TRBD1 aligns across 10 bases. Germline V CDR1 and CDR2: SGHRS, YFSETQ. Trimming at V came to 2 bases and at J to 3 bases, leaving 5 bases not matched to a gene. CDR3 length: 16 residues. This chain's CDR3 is CASSFSTGGYYNEQFF. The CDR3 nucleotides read TGCGCCAGCAGCTTTTCGACAGGGGGCTACTACAATGAGCAGTTCTTC.

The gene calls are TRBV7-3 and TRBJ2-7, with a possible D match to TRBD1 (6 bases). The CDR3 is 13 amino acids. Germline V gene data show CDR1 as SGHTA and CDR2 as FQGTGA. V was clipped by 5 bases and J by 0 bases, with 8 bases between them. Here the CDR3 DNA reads TGTGCCAGCAGCCAAGGGGGCTCCTACGAGCAGTACTTC. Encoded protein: CASSQGGSYEQYF. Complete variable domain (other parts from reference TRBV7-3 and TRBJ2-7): GAGVSQTPSNKVTEKGKYVELRCDPISGHTALYWYRQSLGQGPEFLIYFQGTGAADDSGLPNDRFFAVRPEGSVSTLKIQRTERGDSAVYLCASSQGGSYEQYFGPGTRLTVT.

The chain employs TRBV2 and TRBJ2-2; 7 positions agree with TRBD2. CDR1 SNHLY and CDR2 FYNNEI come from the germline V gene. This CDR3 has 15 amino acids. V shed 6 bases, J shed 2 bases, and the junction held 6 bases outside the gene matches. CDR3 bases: TGTGCCAGCAGGGGGGGGTCGGTTAACACCGGGGAGCTGTTTTTT. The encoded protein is CASRGGSVNTGELFF.

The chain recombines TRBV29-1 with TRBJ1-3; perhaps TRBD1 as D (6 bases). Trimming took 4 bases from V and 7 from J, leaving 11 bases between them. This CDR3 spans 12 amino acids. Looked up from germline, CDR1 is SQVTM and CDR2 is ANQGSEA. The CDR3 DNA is TGCAGCGTTGGAATCAGGGGTAACACCATATATTTT. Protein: CSVGIRGNTIYF.

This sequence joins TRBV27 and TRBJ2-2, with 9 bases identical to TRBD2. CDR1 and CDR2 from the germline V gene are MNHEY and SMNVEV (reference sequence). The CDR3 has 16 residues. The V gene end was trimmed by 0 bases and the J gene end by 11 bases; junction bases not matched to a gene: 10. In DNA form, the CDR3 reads TGTGCCAGCAGTTTATCGGGGCGGGGGGGCTCTCGAGAGCTGTTTTTT. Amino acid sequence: CASSLSGRGGSRELFF.

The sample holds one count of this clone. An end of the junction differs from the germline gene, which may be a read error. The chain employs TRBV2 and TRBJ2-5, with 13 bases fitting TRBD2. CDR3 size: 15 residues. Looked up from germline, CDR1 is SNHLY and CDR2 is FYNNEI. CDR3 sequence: CASSVGLAGDETRYF. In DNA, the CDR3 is TGTGCCAGCAGTGTAGGACTAGCGGGGGATGAGACCCGGTACTTC.

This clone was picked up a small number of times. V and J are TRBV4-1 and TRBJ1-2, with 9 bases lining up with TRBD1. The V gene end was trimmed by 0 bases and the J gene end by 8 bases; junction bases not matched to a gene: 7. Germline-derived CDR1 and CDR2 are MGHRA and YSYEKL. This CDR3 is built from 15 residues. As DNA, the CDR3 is TGCGCCAGCAGCCAAGAAGGGACAGGGACAAGAGGCTACACCTTC. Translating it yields CASSQEGTGTRGYTF.

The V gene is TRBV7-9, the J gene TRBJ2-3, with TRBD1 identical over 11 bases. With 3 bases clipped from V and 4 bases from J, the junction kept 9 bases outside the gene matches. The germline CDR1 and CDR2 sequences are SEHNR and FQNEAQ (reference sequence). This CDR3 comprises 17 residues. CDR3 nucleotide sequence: TGTGCCAGCAGCTTCACCGGGACAGGGGGAGTGTCAGATACGCAGTATTTT. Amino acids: CASSFTGTGGVSDTQYF. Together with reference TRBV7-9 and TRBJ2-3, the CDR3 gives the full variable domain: DTGVSQNPRHKITKRGQNVTFRCDPISEHNRLYWYRQTLGQGPEFLTYFQNEAQLEKSRLLSDRFSAERPKGSFSTLEIQRTEQGDSAMYLCASSFTGTGGVSDTQYFGPGTRLTVL.